This is a list of T cell receptor beta chains from one sample in a study of T cell responses to AZD1222 COVID-19 vaccine. Measured with immunoSEQ multiplex PCR; TCRdb has only the in-frame clones, and not every one. The table includes around 100,000 clones, 90% to 95% detected once. The input for sequencing was peripheral blood, taken on day 0 of AZD1222 vaccination. The origin of the receptors is an adult in good health. CDR3s include the opening cysteine and the closing phenylalanine or tryptophan. Each record gives: D gene, clone size, V gene, J gene, CDR3 DNA, CDR3 protein. A D gene is named only where the DNA matches it firmly. Clone size, where shown, is once, few, many, or a class for clones that have expanded.

>TRBD1|-|TRBV6-5|TRBJ1-4
TGTGCAACTGCAGGGGGGCAGGGGCGGGAAAAACTGTTTTTT
CATAGGQGREKLFF
>TRBD2|-|TRBV7-3|TRBJ2-2
TGTGCCAGCAGCTTATCCCCACCGCTAGCGGGAGGAGTCGGCGGGGAGCTGTTTTTT
CASSLSPPLAGGVGGELFF
>-|-|TRBV27|TRBJ1-1
TGTGCCAGCACCGTTTGGGGGGCGGGGTACACTGAAGCTTTCTTT
CASTVWGAGYTEAFF
>TRBD2|-|TRBV18|TRBJ2-5
TGTGCCAGCTCACCGCGGGGGGAGACCCAGTACTTC
CASSPRGETQYF
>TRBD2|-|TRBV28|TRBJ2-3
TGTGCCAGCATCCCGACTAGCGGGAGCCCTAATACGCAGTATTTT
CASIPTSGSPNTQYF
>-|-|TRBV28|TRBJ2-7
TGTGCCAGCAGTTTAGGTGGGAGAGCCTACGAGCAGTACTTC
CASSLGGRAYEQYF
>TRBD1|-|TRBV27|TRBJ2-3
TGTGCCAGTGGACAGGGTGCAGATACGCAGTATTTT
CASGQGADTQYF
>-|-|TRBV27|TRBJ1-5
TGTGCCAGCAGTTTAATATCGTATCCGGCCCCCGGTCCCCAGCATTTT
CASSLISYPAPGPQHF
>TRBD2|-|TRBV9|TRBJ2-3
TGTGCCAGCAGACCGGGACTAGCGGGAGCAGGAGATACGCAGTATTTT
CASRPGLAGAGDTQYF
>-|-|TRBV4-2|TRBJ2-1
TGTGCCAGCAGCCAAGAGGCAGGGAGTTCCTACAATGAGCAGTTCTTC
CASSQEAGSSYNEQFF
>TRBD1|-|TRBV30|TRBJ2-7
TGTGCCTGGAGGGAGGCAGGGGGCATGTACGAGCAGTACTTC
CAWREAGGMYEQYF
>-|-|TRBV6-1|TRBJ2-1
TGTGCCAGCAGTGAAGACCTAGCGCCCTACAATGAGCAGTTCTTC
CASSEDLAPYNEQFF
>TRBD2|-|TRBV28|TRBJ2-1
TGTGCCAGCAGTTCGGTATCGACTAGCGGGAACTACAATGAGCAGTTCTTC
CASSSVSTSGNYNEQFF
>-|-|TRBV10-3|TRBJ2-7
TGTGCCATCAGTGATGGAGGGTTCGACGAGCAGTACTTC
CAISDGGFDEQYF
>-|-|TRBV7-2|TRBJ2-3
TGTGCCAGCAGCCTCCGCCCCCCTCCTGTCACAGATACGCAGTATTTT
CASSLRPPPVTDTQYF
>TRBD1|once|TRBV30|TRBJ1-3
TGTGCCTGGGGACAGGGCTCTGGAAACACCATATATTTT
CAWGQGSGNTIYF
>-|-|TRBV25-1|TRBJ2-5
TGTGCCAGCAGTGTATCGGGCGTGGCAGGCCAGTACTTC
CASSVSGVAGQYF
>TRBD2|-|TRBV18|TRBJ2-2
TGTGCCAGCTCACCACCTGGGAGTAGCGGGAGACTTGGGACCGGGGAGCTGTTTTTT
CASSPPGSSGRLGTGELFF
>-|-|TRBV10-1|TRBJ1-5
TGCGCCAGCAAAAACGGTAGCAATCAGCCCCAGCATTTT
CASKNGSNQPQHF
>-|-|TRBV19|TRBJ1-2
TGTGCCAGTAGTATCGGTTCCACCAACTATGGCTACACCTTC
CASSIGSTNYGYTF
>-|-|TRBV5-6|TRBJ2-7
TGTGCCAGCAGCTACTCCATCTACGAGCAGTACTTC
CASSYSIYEQYF
>TRBD1|-|TRBV5-1|TRBJ2-7
TGCGCCAGCAGCTTACTTGGGACAGGGGGATACTACGAGCAGTACTTC
CASSLLGTGGYYEQYF
>-|-|TRBV7-9|TRBJ2-7
TGTGCCAGCAGCTCTTGGATCTCCTACGAGCAGTACTTC
CASSSWISYEQYF
>-|once|TRBV7-9|TRBJ2-5
TGTGCCAGCAGCTTAAGTGAGACCCAGTACTTC
CASSLSETQYF
>-|-|TRBV25-1|TRBJ1-5
TGTGCCAGCAGTGAAGCTGGGGGACAGCCCCAGCATTTT
CASSEAGGQPQHF
>-|-|TRBV12-3/TRBV12-4|TRBJ2-7
TGTGCCAGCAGTTTACCGCGAGAGGTGCAGTACTTC
CASSLPREVQYF
>TRBD2|-|TRBV3-1/TRBV3-2|TRBJ2-2
TGTGCCAGCAGCCAAGCGGGACTAGCGGGAGTTGCCGGGGAGCTGTTTTTT
CASSQAGLAGVAGELFF
>-|few|TRBV11-2|TRBJ2-2
TGTGCCAGCAGCTTAGATTTCACCGGGGAGCTGTTTTTT
CASSLDFTGELFF
>-|-|TRBV11-3|TRBJ2-7
TGTGCCAGCAGCTCGACAGGCTCCTACGAGCAGTACTTC
CASSSTGSYEQYF
>-|-|TRBV11-2|TRBJ1-3
TGTGCCAGCAGCTCAATTACAGGTTCTGGAAACACCATATATTTT
CASSSITGSGNTIYF